This TCR beta chain emerged from a study of blood T cell repertoires in COVID-19. Study information: From the United States, Italy and Spain came samples of acute and convalescent COVID-19. PBMCs, B-cell-depleted T cells, or T cells provided the cDNA or gDNA that made up the material.

Original processing methods: Estimates of nucleated cell counts were drawn from the amplification of reference gene primers. The table came from immunoSEQ multiplex PCR; TCRdb's copy has only in-frame clones and leaves some out. V and J calls and clone size come straight from that table; D and trimming were deduced from the DNA. The sample lists 90,000 to 100,000 clones, 84% occurring once. The sample was peripheral blood. This receptor was identified in a man in his sixties with acute or convalescent COVID-19.

CDR3 coding DNA: TGCGCCAGCAGCAACGGACAACTTCGGACCACTGAAGCTTTCTTT. Amino acid sequence: CASSNGQLRTTEAFF. This rearrangement joins TRBV5-1 to TRBJ1-1; maybe TRBD1 (5 bases). V lost 4 bases, J lost 4 bases, and 17 bases lay in between. Germline V CDR1 and CDR2: SGHRS, YFSETQ. The length of the CDR3 is 15 residues.